This is a list of T cell receptor beta chains from one sample in a study of T cell changes during pregnancy in multiple sclerosis. Here immunoSEQ multiplex PCR was the method, and the copy in TCRdb shows in-frame clones only, minus some. The sample yields tens of thousands of clones, just over 90% seen once. The sequencing used CD4+ T cells from peripheral blood mononuclear cells, collected in the third trimester of pregnancy. These receptor sequences come from a female donor with multiple sclerosis, enrolled in a pregnancy study. The conserved cysteine and the conserved F or W are not part of the CDR3 here. The D gene is left open where the match is weak.

d_call v_call cdr3_length cdr3_aa
- TRBV28 12 ASSPVTMNTEAF
TRBD1 TRBV11-3 14 ASSLYRGESVNEQF
TRBD1 TRBV5-4 12 ASSPGQLQETQY
TRBD1 TRBV5-1 12 ASSRGQGAYEQY
TRBD1 TRBV29-1 13 SARTGGSSGNTIY
- TRBV7-6 13 ASSSDPTISLGQY
TRBD2 TRBV30 10 AIAGGGDTQY
- TRBV5-1 13 ASSLEGPNTGELF
- TRBV29-1 10 SVVGDSYEQY
- TRBV29-1 10 SVVTTNEKLF
- TRBV29-1 11 SVETGGGQPQH
TRBD1 TRBV7-2 13 ASSPTWDRGQPQH
- TRBV21-1 12 ASSMTGPNEKLF
TRBD1 TRBV2 12 ASSEKGQGYGYT
TRBD1 TRBV10-3 14 AISDRGTGVGQPQH
- TRBV7-3 12 ASSLGGSTGELF
TRBD2 TRBV7-3 12 ASSLTSGSYEQY
TRBD1 TRBV2 15 ASSDRVTGTANYGYT
- TRBV7-9 14 ASSLDPGQGSAEAF
- TRBV12-5 12 ASGQGGRPHEVF
TRBD2 TRBV29-1 13 SVPPTSGITDTQY
TRBD1 TRBV25-1 11 ASEDRAKAEAF
TRBD1 TRBV4-2 12 ASSRMDRITEAF
TRBD1 TRBV7-2 13 ASSLATGANEKLF
TRBD2 TRBV10-2 13 ASSVHPAGGYEQY
TRBD1 TRBV4-2 13 ASSRTGGLQETQY
- TRBV6-1 10 ASTEGHGELF
TRBD2 TRBV11-3 14 ASSPGSAGGTGELF
- TRBV19 14 ASKSRRIEGTGELF
TRBD1 TRBV11-2 15 ASSHLKGTGAGNTIY
TRBD1 TRBV30 13 AWSAGGMTTDTQY
- TRBV6-6 13 ASSYSEAGGNTIY
TRBD2 TRBV27 16 ASTDLVGAGVRSGELF
TRBD1 TRBV19 11 ASSTWTGERQY
- TRBV4-1 13 ASSGGPGFSYEQY
- TRBV2 15 ASSELRKGRGSTEAF
- TRBV6-5 10 ASRSGKRTQY
TRBD2 TRBV6-6 13 ASSSSSGSGWEQY
- TRBV5-3 12 ARSGGQSNYGYT
TRBD1 TRBV6-1 15 ASSAGTGRAFNEKLF
- TRBV9 11 ASSVNVAYEQY
- TRBV4-1 13 ASRILAVSYNEQF
- TRBV30 10 AWSVLGNTIY
TRBD2 TRBV19 14 ASSTLAGGRTGELF
- TRBV30 17 AWSGRGTTRAWGNYGYT
TRBD1 TRBV5-1 12 ASSPGQTYYGYT
- TRBV19 11 ASSIRLGEKLF
TRBD1 TRBV19 13 ASSIVQGRVETQY
- TRBV7-3 11 ASSLDRGETQY
- TRBV30 12 ATKVASLTGELF
TRBD1 TRBV28 14 ASSLWTGGLGSGYT
TRBD1 TRBV12-5 14 ASGKDRGGWGNEQF
- TRBV5-4 16 ASSRKQPGLTSGNTIY
TRBD1 TRBV14 13 ASSQLGQGADTQY
- TRBV11-2 14 ASSPRVRGRTDTQY
TRBD1 TRBV19 12 ASSAGQFNQPQH